This TCR beta chain originates from a study of beta chain features in type 1 diabetes. On this clone: Its antigen is not known.

Overall study results and limits: TCRB CDR3s from Type 1 diabetes patients were moderately but significantly shorter in all four CD4+ subsets.

Germline-derived CDR1 and CDR2 are LGHNA and YSLEER. Trimming cost V 5 bases and J 3 bases; bases outside gene matches: 4. The CDR3 has 14 amino acids. Expressed TCRB transcripts were sequenced after all isolated RNA was converted to cDNA. TCRdb keeps only in-frame clones here, not all; method: immunoSEQ multiplex PCR. The sample holds some 350,000 clones, over 9% seen once. The TCR was taken from a man aged 25 to 40 with type 1 diabetes. The chain recombines TRBV4-3 with TRBJ2-5; TRBD1 aligns across 9 bases. The sample was central memory CD4+ T cells from blood. The CDR3 sequence is CASSAQGAEETQYF. CDR3 DNA sequence: TGCGCCAGCAGCGCACAGGGGGCTGAAGAGACCCAGTACTTC.